Listed here are 19 T cell receptor beta chains from one sample, sequenced in a study of T cells in tumors after PD-1 blockade. Described time point: second of two post-therapy site-matched biopsies roughly 2 months apart. TCRdb's table, derived via immunoSEQ multiplex PCR, lists solely in-frame clones and lacks some. This table holds thousands of clones, roughly 60% found once. The sequenced sample was tumor tissue, obtained after anti-PD-1 treatment. The receptors here all came from a human donor with basal cell carcinoma.

By share of the sample, this clone is medium-sized (0.01 to 0.1%). The rearrangement joins TRBV27 to TRBJ2-7; possibly TRBD1 for D (5 bases). Germline CDR1 is MNHEY and CDR2 is SMNVEV (reference sequence). Trimming stripped 6 bases from V and 7 bases from J, with 22 bases between. The CDR3 totals 15 residues. Written as DNA, the CDR3 is TGTGCCAGCAGCCAGGACAACCCCTCCCGGACGGAGCAGTACTTC. Residues: CASSQDNPSRTEQYF.

This clone has more than one count but fewer than ten. The chain couples TRBV9 to TRBJ2-3; the match to TRBD2 covers 8 bases. Germline V lookup: CDR1 SGDLS, CDR2 YYNGEE. V was clipped by 2 bases and J by 4 bases; unmatched bases: 6. This CDR3 contains 15 residues. In DNA form, the CDR3 reads TGTGCCAGCAGCGTCTCCGGGGGGGCCGCAGATACGCAGTATTTT. It specifies CASSVSGGAADTQYF.

This clone showed up just a few times. The V call is TRBV11-1, the J call TRBJ2-6, with D possibly being TRBD1 (6 bases). V was pared by 4 bases and J by 7 bases, with 14 bases between. Germline assignment: CDR1 SGHAT and CDR2 FQDESV (reference sequence). There are 15 residues in the CDR3. The CDR3 protein is CASSSTGWGANVLTF. The CDR3 DNA reads TGTGCCAGCAGCTCAACAGGGTGGGGCGCCAACGTCCTGACTTTC.

The chain links TRBV6-1 to TRBJ1-4; D not certain. The CDR3 loop spans 16 amino acids. Trimming took off 4 bases at V and 0 bases at J, with 12 bases between the two ends. Per the germline V gene, CDR1 is MNHNS and CDR2 is SASEGT. This chain's CDR3 is CASSGVIGSTNEKLFF. In DNA form, the CDR3 reads TGTGCCAGCAGTGGGGTAATCGGCTCAACTAATGAAAAACTGTTTTTT.

This clone was picked up a small number of times. This specimen includes other DNA sequences encoding the same CDR3. V gene TRBV19 combines with J gene TRBJ2-1, with 7 bases lining up with TRBD1. There are 15 residues in the CDR3. Germline V gene lookup returns CDR1 LNHDA and CDR2 SQIVND (reference sequence). The V gene end was trimmed by 5 bases and the J gene end by 3 bases; junction bases not matched to a gene: 7. The CDR3 DNA reads TGTGCCAGTAGTTTCGCACAGGGGCACTACAATGAGCAGTTCTTC. Translating it yields CASSFAQGHYNEQFF.

This chain uses TRBV7-6 with TRBJ1-1, with 7 bases identical to TRBD1. From germline, CDR1 is SGHVS and CDR2 FNYEAQ. Unmatched junction bases numbered 9, after V lost 1 base and J lost 7 bases. The CDR3 extends over 15 amino acids. CDR3 amino acids: CASSLEGASRGEAFF. CDR3 coding DNA: TGTGCCAGCAGCTTAGAGGGGGCGAGCCGTGGTGAAGCTTTCTTT.

As to this clone: It is unclear where the CDR3 begins or ends on the DNA, so no DNA is shown, and the CDR3 is as TCRdb lists it. J is TRBJ2-7 and V is TRBV29-1; the table's D gene call, TRBD2, was not cross checked with the DNA. Per the germline V gene, CDR1 is SQVTM and CDR2 is ANQGSEA. Ends included, the CDR3 has 13 residues. Here the CDR3 reads CSVEVASGIGKSF.

J is TRBJ1-6 and V is TRBV30, with TRBD1 matching 7 bases. Trimming at V came to 3 bases and at J to 16 bases, leaving 12 bases not matched to a gene. Per germline, CDR1 GTSNPN and CDR2 SVGIG (reference sequence). The CDR3 runs to 13 residues. CDR3 DNA sequence: TGTGCCTGGAGCGCCCACCGGGACAGCCCACTCCACTTT. It specifies CAWSAHRDSPLHF.

This sequence joins TRBV6-6 and TRBJ2-7; D is ambiguous. This CDR3 spans 13 amino acids. In germline, CDR1 is MNHNY, CDR2 SVGAGI (reference sequence). Trimming removed 2 bases at V and 4 bases at J, with 9 bases between. For the CDR3, the DNA is TGTGCCAGCAGTTACGCAAGCCAATACGAGCAGTACTTC. It is translated as CASSYASQYEQYF.

The CDR3 nucleotides read TGTGCCAGCGAGAATAGCGGGGGGGGTAATGAGCAGTTCTTC. Translating it yields CASENSGGGNEQFF. The chain is built from TRBV2 and TRBJ2-1; 11 nucleotides agree with TRBD2. CDR3 length: 14 amino acids. CDR1 and CDR2 from the germline V gene are SNHLY and FYNNEI. The trim removed 8 bases at V and 7 bases at J, leaving 7 bases unmatched. Full variable domain (remainder filled in from reference TRBV2 and TRBJ2-1): EPEVTQTPSHQVTQMGQEVILRCVPISNHLYFYWYRQILGQKVEFLVSFYNNEISEKSEIFDDQFSVERPDGSNFTLKIRSTKLEDSAMYFCASENSGGGNEQFFGPGTRLTVL.

The rearrangement links TRBV27 to TRBJ1-2; TRBD1 matches at 8 bases. Germline trimming cut 2 bases from V and 4 bases from J; bases unmatched to any gene: 0. Germline CDR1 is MNHEY and CDR2 is SMNVEV (reference sequence). The CDR3 sequence is 13 residues long. In DNA form, the CDR3 reads TGTGCCAGCAGTTTAGGACAGGGCTATGGCTACACCTTC. This gives the protein CASSLGQGYGYTF.

The V and J genes are TRBV5-1 and TRBJ2-3; no firm D call. The V gene lost 1 base and the J gene lost 2 bases, with 11 bases spanning the gap. The germline gives CDR1 SGHRS, CDR2 YFSETQ. The CDR3 sequence is 15 residues long. The CDR3 region has the DNA TGCGCCAGCAGCTTGAGCGAGATTCTCACAGATACGCAGTATTTT. It codes for CASSLSEILTDTQYF. The whole variable domain, filled in from reference TRBV5-1 and TRBJ2-3, reads KAGVTQTPRYLIKTRGQQVTLSCSPISGHRSVSWYQQTPGQGLQFLFEYFSETQRNKGNFPGRFSGRQFSNSRSEMNVSTLELGDSALYLCASSLSEILTDTQYFGPGTRLTVL.

This clone is medium-sized by share. The V and J genes are TRBV19 and TRBJ2-5; 8 nucleotides agree with TRBD1. This CDR3 comprises 13 residues. The germline gives CDR1 LNHDA, CDR2 SQIVND (reference sequence). The junction had 6 bases not matched to a gene; V was cut back by 7 bases and J by 5 bases. The CDR3 region has the DNA TGTGCCAGTACCCCCGACAGGGGTGAGACCCAGTACTTC. Translated: CASTPDRGETQYF.

This clone ranks as medium-sized. This rearrangement joins TRBV19 to TRBJ1-4; no reliable D call. The germline V and J ends were trimmed by 3 bases and 4 bases, with 6 bases remaining between them. Germline assignment: CDR1 LNHDA and CDR2 SQIVND (reference sequence). The CDR3 loop spans 13 amino acids. The CDR3 is CASSMGSNEKLFF. The CDR3 nucleotides are TGTGCCAGTAGTATGGGCAGTAATGAAAAACTGTTTTTT. Looking up the rest from reference TRBV19 and TRBJ1-4 gives the full variable domain: DGGITQSPKYLFRKEGQNVTLSCEQNLNHDAMYWYRQDPGQGLRLIYYSQIVNDFQKGDIAEGYSVSREKKESFPLTVTSAQKNPTAFYLCASSMGSNEKLFFGSGTQLSVL.

This clone is termed large (0.1 to 1%). The rearrangement joins TRBV5-1 to TRBJ2-7; D is undetermined. Germline loops: CDR1 SGHRS, CDR2 YFSETQ. The length of the CDR3 is 15 residues. V was clipped by 4 bases and J by 1 base, with 15 bases between them. CDR3 protein: CASSPGLDLSYEQYF. The CDR3 nucleotides are TGCGCCAGCAGCCCGGGTCTTGACCTTTCCTACGAGCAGTACTTC.

The CDR3 nucleotides are TGTGCTAGTATCGCCGGTCGCAGCACTGAAGCTTTCTTT. Its translation is CASIAGRSTEAFF. J is TRBJ1-1 and V is TRBV12-5, with D unclear. Germline CDR1 and CDR2: LGHNT and FRNRAP. Trimming removed 8 bases at V and 4 bases at J, with 14 bases between. The CDR3 extends over 13 amino acids.

The chain employs TRBV5-1 and TRBJ2-3; no clear D gene. Looked up from germline, CDR1 is SGHRS and CDR2 is YFSETQ. The ends were cut back, 4 bases at V and 2 bases at J, with 2 bases in the middle. The CDR3 has 11 amino acids. The CDR3 sequence is CASSDTDTQYF. Written as DNA, the CDR3 is TGCGCCAGCAGCGACACAGATACGCAGTATTTT.

This clone has only a few counts. This chain joins TRBV10-3 and TRBJ1-1, with D perhaps matching TRBD1 (6 bases). Germline CDR1 is ENHRY and CDR2 is SYGVKD. The CDR3 covers 13 residues. V lost 2 bases, J lost 11 bases, and 15 bases lay in between. CDR3 coding DNA: TGTGCCATCAGTGAGGCCGTCTCAGGGGATGCTTTCTTT. It codes for CAISEAVSGDAFF.

This clone appeared once. V and J are TRBV14 and TRBJ2-7; the D gene is possibly TRBD1 (6 bases). The CDR3 has 14 amino acids. CDR1 is SGHDN and CDR2 is FVKESK in the germline V gene. V lost 3 bases to trimming and J lost 1 base, with 10 bases between them. As DNA, the CDR3 is TGTGCCAGCAGCCAGTCGGACAGTTCCTACGAGCAGTACTTC. Translated: CASSQSDSSYEQYF. The variable domain in full, completed from reference TRBV14 and TRBJ2-7, reads EAGVTQFPSHSVIEKGQTVTLRCDPISGHDNLYWYRRVMGKEIKFLLHFVKESKQDESGMPNNRFLAERTGGTYSTLKVQPAELEDSGVYFCASSQSDSSYEQYFGPGTRLTVT.